Listed here are 6 T cell receptor beta chains from one sample, sequenced in a study of T cell responses to AZD1222 COVID-19 vaccine (dated by TCRdb to the early 2020s). The library was built by means of the immunoSEQ multiplex PCR assay. As stored in TCRdb, this immuneACCESS dataset retains in-frame rearrangements with V and J assigned. A fraction of the clones does not appear; measured against another copy, unresolved V genes explain less than half of the discrepancy, and the remainder lacks a known reason. In this sample the table shows about 64,000 clones, about 89% of which occur a single time. The ten most abundant clones make up about 6% of the sample. The time point label corresponds to: about 28 days (+/-7) after the second vaccine dose. Reading the label with the study, this specimen's treatment or condition is: meningococcal conjugate vaccine given as trial control. The sample consisted of peripheral blood, taken 28 days after the second dose of the MenACWY control vaccine. These receptors originate from an adult who received the MenACWY meningococcal vaccine as a control.

The rearrangement joins TRBV20-1 to TRBJ2-6; the match to TRBD2 covers 10 bases. V shed 3 bases and J 3 bases; nucleotides not matched to a gene: 5. This CDR3 has 16 residues. The V gene's germline CDR1 is DFQATT and CDR2 SNEGSKA (reference sequence). The CDR3 DNA follows: TGCAGTGCTAGTTTGCTAGCGGGAGATGGGGCCAACGTCCTGACTTTC. Translating gives CSASLLAGDGANVLTF.

V usage is TRBV4-1 and J usage is TRBJ1-6; possibly TRBD1 for D (5 bases). The CDR3 length is 14 residues. V was shortened by 1 base and J by 10 bases, with 11 bases between the two germline ends. Germline CDR1 reads MGHRA; CDR2 reads YSYEKL. In DNA form, the CDR3 reads TGCGCCAGCAGCCAAGGGGCAGGGCGATCACCCCTCCACTTT. Protein sequence: CASSQGAGRSPLHF.

This chain uses TRBV19 with TRBJ2-1; D may be TRBD1 or TRBD2 (5 bases each). Trimming pared 5 bases from V and 0 bases from J, leaving 11 bases between. CDR3 size: 15 residues. In germline, CDR1 is LNHDA, CDR2 SQIVND (reference sequence). CDR3 in amino acids: CASSDRDHSYNEQFF. CDR3 coding DNA: TGTGCCAGTAGTGACCGGGACCACTCCTACAATGAGCAGTTCTTC.

J is TRBJ1-1 and V is TRBV2; D ambiguous. V was clipped by 3 bases and J by 1 base, with 9 bases between them. CDR3 length: 14 amino acids. The germline gives CDR1 SNHLY, CDR2 FYNNEI. DNA for the CDR3: TGTGCCAGCAGTGAGTTTCGTGGGAACACTGAAGCTTTCTTT. It encodes CASSEFRGNTEAFF.

The chain combines TRBV7-9 with TRBJ2-7, with TRBD2 as a possible D gene (6 bases). Germline V CDR1 and CDR2: SEHNR, FQNEAQ (reference sequence). V lost 8 bases to trimming and J lost 10 bases, with 15 bases between them. CDR3 length: 11 residues. Here the CDR3 DNA reads TGTGCCAGCGACTACGGGACTTCCCAGTACTTC. This codes for CASDYGTSQYF.

V usage is TRBV7-2 and J usage is TRBJ1-5; maybe TRBD1 (6 bases). CDR3 length: 13 residues. With 1 base removed from V and 9 bases from J, the gap between germline ends came to 10 bases. Germline V CDR1 and CDR2: SGHTA, FQGNSA. This chain's CDR3 is CASSLVETGPQHF. The CDR3 DNA follows: TGTGCCAGCAGCTTAGTTGAGACAGGGCCCCAGCATTTT.